A single sample is the source of the 29 T cell receptor beta chains below, sequenced in a study of OX40 agonist ivuxolimab in advanced cancers. Using immunoSEQ multiplex PCR, the repertoire was profiled, and TCRdb retains in-frame clones only, with some absent. The repertoire holds 60,000 to 75,000 clones, with approximately 89% as singletons. The sequencing used CD4+ or CD8+ T cells sorted from blood, collected in a trial of the OX40 agonist ivuxolimab. The receptor source for this set is an adult with an advanced solid tumor such as melanoma, head and neck, liver or kidney cancer.

The chain links TRBV2 to TRBJ2-4; the D gene is possibly TRBD1 (5 bases). V lost 3 bases and J 1 base, leaving 7 bases between the germline ends. The germline gives CDR1 SNHLY, CDR2 FYNNEI. The CDR3 loop spans 14 amino acids. This CDR3 reads CASSDYRAKNIQYF. DNA of the CDR3: TGTGCCAGCAGTGACTACAGGGCCAAAAACATTCAGTACTTC. Full variable domain (outside the CDR3, taken from reference TRBV2 and TRBJ2-4): EPEVTQTPSHQVTQMGQEVILRCVPISNHLYFYWYRQILGQKVEFLVSFYNNEISEKSEIFDDQFSVERPDGSNFTLKIRSTKLEDSAMYFCASSDYRAKNIQYFGAGTRLSVL.

The chain couples TRBV30 to TRBJ2-1, with D possibly being TRBD1 (6 bases). Germline CDR1 reads GTSNPN; CDR2 reads SVGIG (reference sequence). The V end lost 0 bases, the J end lost 4 bases, and 16 bases lay between the germline ends. The CDR3 is 16 residues long. The CDR3 sequence: CAWSVPARRGYNEQFF. The CDR3, as DNA: TGTGCCTGGAGTGTACCCGCGCGAAGGGGGTACAATGAGCAGTTCTTC.

About this clone: One end of the junction fails to match germline, which may point to a read error. The J gene is TRBJ2-1, the V gene TRBV7-7, with D maybe TRBD1 (6 bases). The CDR3 totals 11 residues. From germline, CDR1 is SSHAT and CDR2 FNYEAQ (reference sequence). The CDR3 sequence: CASSSGDEQFF. DNA for the CDR3: TGTGCTAGCAGCTCAGGGGATGAGCAGTTCTTC.

This chain connects TRBV30 to TRBJ1-5; D gene uncertain. The V end lost 2 bases, the J end lost 5 bases, and 10 bases lay between the germline ends. Germline CDR1 is GTSNPN and CDR2 is SVGIG (reference sequence). The CDR3 is 13 residues long. The CDR3 here is CAWSREGYQPQHF. In nucleotides, the CDR3 is TGTGCCTGGAGTAGGGAGGGTTATCAGCCCCAGCATTTT.

The CDR3 here is CASSFHPPQVLSTGELFF. CDR3 DNA: TGTGCCAGCAGCTTTCATCCCCCTCAGGTCCTGTCCACCGGGGAGCTGTTTTTT. The chain has TRBV7-2 and TRBJ2-2, with D uncertain. CDR3 size: 18 residues. The V end was cut by 3 bases, the J end by 4 bases, with 21 bases between. Germline CDR1 is SGHTA and CDR2 is FQGNSA.

V usage is TRBV11-2 and J usage is TRBJ2-7; no clear D. The germline V and J ends were trimmed by 0 bases and 0 bases, with 3 bases remaining between them. CDR1 is SGHAT and CDR2 is FQNNGV in the germline V gene. This CDR3 has 13 amino acids. CDR3 sequence: CASSLETSYEQYF. CDR3 in DNA: TGTGCCAGCAGCTTAGAAACCTCCTACGAGCAGTACTTC.

The V call is TRBV19, the J call TRBJ1-3; D gene ambiguous. The germline V and J ends were trimmed by 5 bases and 2 bases, with 10 bases remaining between them. This CDR3 contains 14 residues. In germline, CDR1 is LNHDA, CDR2 SQIVND (reference sequence). The chain's CDR3 is CASSRLGPGNTIYF. CDR3 DNA: TGTGCCAGTAGTCGGTTAGGTCCTGGAAACACCATATATTTT.

The chain's CDR3 is CASSGQKKTQYF. The DNA for the CDR3 is TGTGCCAGCAGCGGACAGAAAAAGACCCAGTACTTC. V usage is TRBV4-2 and J usage is TRBJ2-5; D possibly corresponds to TRBD1 (6 bases). The CDR3 consists of 12 residues. Between the trimmed V and J ends, which lost 5 bases and 6 bases, there was a span of 10 bases. CDR1 LGHNA and CDR2 YNFKEQ come from the germline V gene.

The V gene is TRBV2, the J gene TRBJ1-2, with a possible D match to TRBD1 (5 bases). V was shortened by 8 bases and J by 7 bases, with 14 bases between the two germline ends. The CDR3 is 12 residues long. Germline V gene lookup returns CDR1 SNHLY and CDR2 FYNNEI. DNA for the CDR3: TGTGCCAGCTCAGCGGGGCCGGGTGGCTACACCTTC. This gives the protein CASSAGPGGYTF.

The V call is TRBV21-1, the J call TRBJ2-4. TRBV21-1 is listed as a pseudogene. The CDR3 is 15 amino acids. The chain's CDR3 is CASSNDQSGKNIQYF. DNA of the CDR3: TGTGCCAGCAGTAACGACCAGAGTGGCAAAAACATTCAGTACTTC.

The CDR3 nucleotides are TGTGCCAGCAGTTACAGTGGGACGAACACCGGGGAGCTGTTTTTT. It yields the protein CASSYSGTNTGELFF. The chain joins TRBV6-5 to TRBJ2-2; no firm D call. This CDR3 has 15 residues. The V end lost 2 bases, the J end lost 0 bases, and 7 bases lay between the germline ends. Germline V gene lookup returns CDR1 MNHEY and CDR2 SVGAGI.

This clone has a handful of counts. The gene calls are TRBV13 and TRBJ1-3; TRBD1 is a possible D gene (6 bases). V was cut by 4 bases and J by 0 bases, with 10 bases left in between. This CDR3 has 15 amino acids. The germline gives CDR1 PRHDT, CDR2 FYEKMQ (reference sequence). The CDR3 nucleotides are TGTGCCAGCAGCTCGGGACATCTCTCTGGAAACACCATATATTTT. Translation gives CASSSGHLSGNTIYF.

This sequence joins TRBV4-2 and TRBJ1-3; TRBD1 matches 8 bases. With 3 bases clipped from V and 4 bases from J, the junction kept 5 bases outside the gene matches. CDR3 length equals 15 residues. Germline CDR1 is LGHNA and CDR2 is YNFKEQ. The DNA of the CDR3 is TGTGCCAGCAGCCAGAACAGGGGGGTCGGAAACACCATATATTTT. Translation gives CASSQNRGVGNTIYF.

The rearrangement uses TRBV5-1 and TRBJ2-7; D ambiguous. Germline-derived CDR1 and CDR2 are SGHRS and YFSETQ. The V and J ends lost 4 bases and 3 bases respectively, with 8 bases between them. The CDR3 runs to 12 residues. The DNA of the CDR3 is TGCGCCAGCAGCGCAAGGGACTACGAGCAGTACTTC. This codes for CASSARDYEQYF.

V gene TRBV20-1 combines with J gene TRBJ2-7, with D unresolved. The CDR3 sequence is 11 residues long. V dropped 3 bases and J dropped 4 bases, with 7 bases sitting between them. In germline, CDR1 is DFQATT, CDR2 SNEGSKA (reference sequence). The CDR3 region is CSASSKYEQYF. In DNA, the CDR3 is TGCAGTGCTAGTTCCAAGTACGAGCAGTACTTC.

This clone appeared once. The rearrangement joins TRBV30 to TRBJ1-2; D perhaps matches TRBD1 (6 bases). The length of the CDR3 is 12 residues. CDR1 and CDR2 (germline): GTSNPN, SVGIG (reference sequence). The V gene lost 5 bases and the J gene lost 8 bases, with 15 bases spanning the gap. This CDR3 is CAWDRIIEGYTF. CDR3 DNA sequence: TGTGCCTGGGACAGGATCATTGAGGGCTACACCTTC.

In its sample, this clone was seen a few times. The chain carries TRBV4-1 and TRBJ2-1; D possibly corresponds to TRBD1 (6 bases). The CDR3 consists of 13 residues. CDR1 is MGHRA, CDR2 YSYEKL, per germline. The V and J ends lost 2 bases and 7 bases respectively, with 9 bases between them. The CDR3 sequence: CASSQSRGNEQFF. DNA for the CDR3: TGCGCCAGCAGCCAATCGAGGGGGAATGAGCAGTTCTTC.

This chain joins TRBV6-5 and TRBJ1-6; 7 bases map to TRBD1. The germline V gene has CDR1 MNHEY and CDR2 SVGAGI. V lost 6 bases, J lost 12 bases, and 8 bases stayed unmatched. This CDR3 is 13 amino acids long. As DNA, the CDR3 is TGTGCCAGCAGAACTAGACAGGGTCTACCCCTCCACTTT. Its translation: CASRTRQGLPLHF.

The chain links TRBV5-1 to TRBJ1-2; D uncertain. The CDR3 sequence is 13 residues long. With 3 bases removed from V and 4 bases from J, the gap between germline ends came to 10 bases. Germline V gene lookup returns CDR1 SGHRS and CDR2 YFSETQ. The CDR3 is CASSSSNVYGYTF. The CDR3 nucleotides are TGCGCCAGCAGCTCTTCCAATGTCTATGGCTACACCTTC.

The gene calls are TRBV15 and TRBJ1-4; D ambiguous. CDR1 LNHNV and CDR2 YYDKDF come from the germline V gene (reference sequence). Deletions cut 3 bases from V and 8 bases from J, with 10 bases between. The CDR3 covers 13 residues. The CDR3 DNA reads TGTGCCACCAGCAGGGTCCTAGAGGAAAAACTGTTTTTT. This translates into CATSRVLEEKLFF.

The chain links TRBV2 to TRBJ2-2; D is perhaps TRBD2 (7 bases). The germline V and J ends were trimmed by 3 bases and 3 bases, with 11 bases remaining between them. This CDR3 is built from 15 residues. Per the germline V gene, CDR1 is SNHLY and CDR2 is FYNNEI. CDR3 region: CASSDGGLDTGELFF. Written as DNA, the CDR3 is TGTGCCAGCAGTGACGGGGGGCTAGACACCGGGGAGCTGTTTTTT.

Concerning this clone: The sample carries other DNA sequences with the same CDR3. The V call is TRBV27, the J call TRBJ1-1; D is perhaps TRBD1 (5 bases). CDR1 is MNHEY, CDR2 SMNVEV, per germline (reference sequence). This CDR3 has 15 residues. V was trimmed by 0 bases and J by 1 base, leaving 9 bases between them. The CDR3 bases are TGTGCCAGCAGTTTATCGGGGACCGGGAACACTGAAGCTTTCTTT. Translating gives CASSLSGTGNTEAFF.

The gene calls are TRBV28 and TRBJ2-7; D is unclear. The CDR3 has 12 residues. The germline CDR1 and CDR2 sequences are MDHEN and SYDVKM. The V and J ends lost 1 base and 6 bases respectively, with 7 bases between them. CDR3 nucleotides: TGTGCCAGCAGTTTATCGACATTCGAGCAGTACTTC. This gives the protein CASSLSTFEQYF.

The J gene is TRBJ2-4, the V gene TRBV7-8; D is tentatively TRBD1 or TRBD2 (6 bases each). Germline V CDR1 and CDR2: SGHVS, FQNEAQ. This CDR3 has 14 amino acids. Trimming left V 2 bases short and J 8 bases short, with 13 bases between. CDR3: CASSLTGALDIQYF. CDR3 nucleotides: TGTGCCAGCAGCTTAACGGGGGCCCTGGACATTCAGTACTTC.

The chain combines TRBV6-5 with TRBJ1-6, with no clear D. V was pared by 9 bases and J by 0 bases, with 6 bases between. The CDR3 loop spans 13 amino acids. CDR1 and CDR2 (germline): MNHEY, SVGAGI. CDR3 bases: TGTGCCAGTCAGAGCTCCTATAATTCACCCCTCCACTTT. It codes for CASQSSYNSPLHF.

CDR3 sequence reads: CASSQEQRVGETQYF. CDR3 nucleotides: TGCGCCAGCAGCCAAGAGCAACGGGTGGGGGAGACCCAGTACTTC. The chain carries TRBV4-1 and TRBJ2-5; D uncertain. The CDR3 contains 15 residues. The V end lost 0 bases, the J end lost 5 bases, and 13 bases lay between the germline ends. CDR1 and CDR2 from the germline V gene are MGHRA and YSYEKL.

The chain joins TRBV5-1 to TRBJ2-3; D might be TRBD1 or TRBD2, each matching 5 bases. CDR1 is SGHRS, CDR2 YFSETQ, per germline. CDR3 length equals 13 residues. The V end lost 6 bases, the J end lost 1 base, and 9 bases lay between the germline ends. The CDR3 here is CASKTGRTDTQYF. In DNA form, the CDR3 reads TGCGCCAGCAAGACGGGGCGCACAGATACGCAGTATTTT.

This chain joins TRBV6-1 and TRBJ2-3, with 7 bases that match TRBD2. The CDR3 totals 13 residues. Trimming removed 9 bases from V and 6 bases from J; junction bases left unmatched: 9. Germline-derived CDR1 and CDR2 are MNHNS and SASEGT. CDR3: CASSGRGFDTQYF. CDR3 nucleotides: TGTGCCAGTTCGGGGAGGGGTTTTGATACGCAGTATTTT.

The chain is built from TRBV15 and TRBJ1-5; TRBD1 agrees at 8 bases. Germline V gene lookup returns CDR1 LNHNV and CDR2 YYDKDF (reference sequence). Trimming cost V 8 bases and J 4 bases; bases outside gene matches: 7. This CDR3 has 14 amino acids. CDR3 nucleotide sequence: TGTGCCACCCGGACAGGGTTGAATAATCAGCCCCAGCATTTT. This translates into CATRTGLNNQPQHF. The full variable domain, with the rest looked up from reference TRBV15 and TRBJ1-5, is DAMVIQNPRYQVTQFGKPVTLSCSQTLNHNVMYWYQQKSSQAPKLLFHYYDKDFNNEADTPDNFQSRRPNTSFCFLDIRSPGLGDTAMYLCATRTGLNNQPQHFGDGTRLSIL.